The T cell receptor beta chain described here comes from a study of cytomegalovirus exposure and HLA in healthy donors. Points from the study as a whole: Looking again later, the authors saw that most CMV-associated TCR beta chains seemed HLA-restricted.

This clone turned up a few times. What it binds is unknown. PCR employed 60 Vbeta and 13 Jbeta primers. TCRdb's table, derived via immunoSEQ multiplex PCR, lists solely in-frame clones and lacks some. The sample lists tens of thousands of clones, 75% occurring once. Material for sequencing was PBMCs. This sequence was found in a woman in her twenties or thirties in good health and CMV-seropositive.

The chain's CDR3 is CASSVGTSGWEQFF. CDR3 bases: TGTGCCAGCAGCGTGGGGACTAGCGGGTGGGAGCAGTTCTTC. The chain is built from TRBV9 and TRBJ2-1; 12 bases map to TRBD2. Germline V CDR1 and CDR2: SGDLS, YYNGEE. V shed 2 bases, J shed 10 bases, and the junction held 4 bases outside the gene matches. The CDR3 sequence is 14 residues long.